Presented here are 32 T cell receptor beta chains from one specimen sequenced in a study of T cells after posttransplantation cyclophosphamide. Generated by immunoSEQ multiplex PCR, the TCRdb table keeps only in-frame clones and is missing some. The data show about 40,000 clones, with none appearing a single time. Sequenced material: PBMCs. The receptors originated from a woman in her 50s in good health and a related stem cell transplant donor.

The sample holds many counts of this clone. The CDR3 sequence: CASLAGGIDTQYF. The CDR3 region has the DNA TGTGCTAGTTTAGCGGGGGGAATAGATACGCAGTATTTT. V gene TRBV12-5 combines with J gene TRBJ2-3, with TRBD2 matching over 10 bases. Trimming cost V 8 bases and J 5 bases; bases outside gene matches: 4. Germline CDR1 and CDR2: LGHNT and FRNRAP. The CDR3 runs to 13 residues. Full variable domain (missing parts from reference TRBV12-5 and TRBJ2-3): DARVTQTPRHKVTEMGQEVTMRCQPILGHNTVFWYRQTMMQGLELLAYFRNRAPLDDSGMPKDRFSAEMPDATLATLKIQPSEPRDSAVYFCASLAGGIDTQYFGPGTRLTVL.

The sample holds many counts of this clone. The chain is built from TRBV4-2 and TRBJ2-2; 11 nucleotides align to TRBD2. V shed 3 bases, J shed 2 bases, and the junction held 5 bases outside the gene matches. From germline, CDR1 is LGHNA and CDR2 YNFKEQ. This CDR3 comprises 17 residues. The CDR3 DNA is TGTGCCAGCAGCCAGGGAGGGACTAGCGGCAACACCGGGGAGCTGTTTTTT. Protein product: CASSQGGTSGNTGELFF.

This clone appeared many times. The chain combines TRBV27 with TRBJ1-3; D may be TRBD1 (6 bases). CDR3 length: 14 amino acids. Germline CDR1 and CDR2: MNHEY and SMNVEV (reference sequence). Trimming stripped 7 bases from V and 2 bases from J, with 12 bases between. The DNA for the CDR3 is TGTGCCAGCATGGAACAGGGAGCTGGAAACACCATATATTTT. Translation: CASMEQGAGNTIYF.

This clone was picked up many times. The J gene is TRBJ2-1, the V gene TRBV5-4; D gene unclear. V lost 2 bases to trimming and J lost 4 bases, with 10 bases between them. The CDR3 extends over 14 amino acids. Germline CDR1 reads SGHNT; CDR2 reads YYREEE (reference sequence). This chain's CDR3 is CASSFSQSYNEQFF. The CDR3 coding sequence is TGTGCCAGCAGCTTCAGTCAGTCTTACAATGAGCAGTTCTTC.

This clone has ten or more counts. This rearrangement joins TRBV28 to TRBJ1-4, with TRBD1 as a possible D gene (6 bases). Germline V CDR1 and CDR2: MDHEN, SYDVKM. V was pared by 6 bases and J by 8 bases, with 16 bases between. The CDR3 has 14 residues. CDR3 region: CASSPWGQGEKLFF. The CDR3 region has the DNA TGTGCCAGCAGCCCCTGGGGGCAGGGGGAAAAACTGTTTTTT.

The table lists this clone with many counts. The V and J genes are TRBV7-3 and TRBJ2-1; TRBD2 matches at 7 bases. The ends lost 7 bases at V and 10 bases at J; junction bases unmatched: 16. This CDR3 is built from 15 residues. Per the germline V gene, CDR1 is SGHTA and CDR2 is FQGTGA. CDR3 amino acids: CASTSGGGSGREQFF. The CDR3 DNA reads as TGTGCCAGCACCTCTGGCGGGGGTTCCGGCAGGGAGCAGTTCTTC.

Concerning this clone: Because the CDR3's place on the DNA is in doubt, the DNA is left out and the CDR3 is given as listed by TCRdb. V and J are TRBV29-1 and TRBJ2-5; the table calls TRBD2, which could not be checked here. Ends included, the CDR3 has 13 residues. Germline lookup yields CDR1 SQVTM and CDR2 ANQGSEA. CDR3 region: CSVGPGGFYEQYF.

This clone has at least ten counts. For the CDR3, the DNA is TGTGCCAGTAGCCCTTCGGGACTCGTAAACTATGGCTACACCTTC. This encodes CASSPSGLVNYGYTF. V gene TRBV19 combines with J gene TRBJ1-2; maybe TRBD1 (5 bases). The CDR3 is 15 residues long. Germline CDR1 and CDR2: LNHDA and SQIVND (reference sequence). The V and J ends lost 6 bases and 2 bases respectively, with 16 bases between them. Supplemented by reference TRBV19 and TRBJ1-2, the full variable domain reads DGGITQSPKYLFRKEGQNVTLSCEQNLNHDAMYWYRQDPGQGLRLIYYSQIVNDFQKGDIAEGYSVSREKKESFPLTVTSAQKNPTAFYLCASSPSGLVNYGYTFGSGTRLTVV.

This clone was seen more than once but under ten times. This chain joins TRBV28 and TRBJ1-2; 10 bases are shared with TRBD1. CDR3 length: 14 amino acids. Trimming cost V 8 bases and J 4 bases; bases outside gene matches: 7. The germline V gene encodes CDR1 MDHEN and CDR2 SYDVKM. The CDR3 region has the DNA TGTGCCAGCCGAGACAGGGGGCAAGTCTATGGCTACACCTTC. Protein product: CASRDRGQVYGYTF.

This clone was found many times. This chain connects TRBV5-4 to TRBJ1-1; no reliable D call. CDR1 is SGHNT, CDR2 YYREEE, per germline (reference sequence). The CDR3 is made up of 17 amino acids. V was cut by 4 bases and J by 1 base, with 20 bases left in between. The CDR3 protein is CASSPQNGVRANTEAFF. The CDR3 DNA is TGTGCCAGCAGCCCGCAAAACGGCGTGCGGGCGAACACTGAAGCTTTCTTT.

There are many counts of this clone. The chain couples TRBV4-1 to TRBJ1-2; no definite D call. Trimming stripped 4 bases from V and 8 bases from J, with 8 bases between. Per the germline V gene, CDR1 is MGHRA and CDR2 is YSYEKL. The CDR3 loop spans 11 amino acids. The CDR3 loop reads CASSRAGGYTF. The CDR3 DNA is TGCGCCAGCAGCCGGGCTGGAGGCTACACCTTC.

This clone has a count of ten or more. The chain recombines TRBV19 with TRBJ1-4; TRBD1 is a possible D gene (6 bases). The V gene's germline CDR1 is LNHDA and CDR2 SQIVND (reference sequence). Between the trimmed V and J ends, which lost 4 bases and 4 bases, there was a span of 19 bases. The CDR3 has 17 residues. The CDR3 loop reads CASSKRHGTINNEKLFF. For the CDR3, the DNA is TGTGCCAGTAGTAAACGCCACGGGACAATCAATAATGAAAAACTGTTTTTT.

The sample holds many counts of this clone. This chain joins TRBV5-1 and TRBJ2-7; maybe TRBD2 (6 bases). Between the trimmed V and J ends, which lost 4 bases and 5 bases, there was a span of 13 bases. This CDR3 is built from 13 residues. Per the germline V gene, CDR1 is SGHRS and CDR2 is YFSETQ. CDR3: CASSHQGEDEQYF. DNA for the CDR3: TGCGCCAGCAGCCATCAAGGGGAGGACGAGCAGTACTTC.

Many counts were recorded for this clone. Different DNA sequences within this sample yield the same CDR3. The CDR3 reads CASSLSPGGQGLDEQFF. The CDR3 region has the DNA TGCGCCAGCAGCTTGTCTCCCGGGGGACAGGGGTTAGATGAGCAGTTCTTC. V and J are TRBV5-1 and TRBJ2-1; 10 nucleotides match TRBD1. Germline CDR1 and CDR2: SGHRS and YFSETQ. The CDR3 contains 17 residues. J was trimmed by 8 bases and V by 1 base; bases with no gene match: 12.

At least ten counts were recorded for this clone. The chain's CDR3 is CAWGPGTTNEKLFF. Here the CDR3 DNA reads TGTGCCTGGGGGCCAGGAACAACTAATGAAAAACTGTTTTTT. The gene calls are TRBV30 and TRBJ1-4; D uncertain. This CDR3 has 14 amino acids. The V gene lost 5 bases and the J gene lost 0 bases, with 10 bases spanning the gap. From germline, CDR1 is GTSNPN and CDR2 SVGIG (reference sequence).

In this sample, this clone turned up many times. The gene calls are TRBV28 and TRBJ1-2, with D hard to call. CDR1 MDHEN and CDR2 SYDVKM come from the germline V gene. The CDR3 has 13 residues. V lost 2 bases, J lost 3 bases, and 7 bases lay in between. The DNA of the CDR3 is TGTGCCAGCAGTTTAATCGAGGACTATGGCTACACCTTC. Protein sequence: CASSLIEDYGYTF.

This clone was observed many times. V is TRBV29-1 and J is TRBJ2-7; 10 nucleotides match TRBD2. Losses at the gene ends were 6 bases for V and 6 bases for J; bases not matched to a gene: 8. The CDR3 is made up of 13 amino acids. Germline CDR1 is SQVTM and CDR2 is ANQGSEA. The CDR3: CSVPTGTSVEQYF. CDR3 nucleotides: TGCAGCGTCCCTACCGGGACTAGCGTCGAGCAGTACTTC.

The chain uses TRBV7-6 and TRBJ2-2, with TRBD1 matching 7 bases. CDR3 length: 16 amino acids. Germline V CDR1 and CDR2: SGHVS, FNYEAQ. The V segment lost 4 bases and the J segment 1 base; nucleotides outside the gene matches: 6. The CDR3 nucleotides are TGTGCCAGCAGCTCCAGGACAGGTCGGAACACCGGGGAGCTGTTTTTT. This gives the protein CASSSRTGRNTGELFF.

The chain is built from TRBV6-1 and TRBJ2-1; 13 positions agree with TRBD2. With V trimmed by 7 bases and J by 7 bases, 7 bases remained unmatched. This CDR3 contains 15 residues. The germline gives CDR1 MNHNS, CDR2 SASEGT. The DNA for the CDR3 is TGTGCCAGCACAGAACTAGCGGGGGGGCGAAATGAGCAGTTCTTC. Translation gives CASTELAGGRNEQFF.

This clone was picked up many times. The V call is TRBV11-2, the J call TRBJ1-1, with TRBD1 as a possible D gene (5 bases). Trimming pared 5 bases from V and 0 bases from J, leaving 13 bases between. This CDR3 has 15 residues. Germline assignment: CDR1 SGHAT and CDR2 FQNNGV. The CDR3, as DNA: TGTGCCAGCAGCCTCAGGGTTGGTTTGAACACTGAAGCTTTCTTT. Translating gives CASSLRVGLNTEAFF.

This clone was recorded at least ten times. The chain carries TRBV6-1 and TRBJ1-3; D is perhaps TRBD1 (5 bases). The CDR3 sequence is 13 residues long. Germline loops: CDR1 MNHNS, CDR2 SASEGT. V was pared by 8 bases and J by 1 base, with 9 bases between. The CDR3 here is CASAAGSGNTIYF. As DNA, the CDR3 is TGTGCCAGCGCCGCAGGGTCTGGAAACACCATATATTTT.

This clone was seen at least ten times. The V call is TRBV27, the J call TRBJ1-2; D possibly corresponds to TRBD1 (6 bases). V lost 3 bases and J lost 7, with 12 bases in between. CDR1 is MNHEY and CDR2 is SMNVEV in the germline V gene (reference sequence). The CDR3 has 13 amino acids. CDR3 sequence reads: CASSFVQGGGYTF. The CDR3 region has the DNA TGTGCCAGCAGTTTTGTACAGGGTGGTGGCTACACCTTC.

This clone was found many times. The CDR3 is CAIRTGGENTEAFF. CDR3 bases: TGTGCCATCAGGACAGGGGGCGAAAACACTGAAGCTTTCTTT. The chain has TRBV10-3 and TRBJ1-1, with 10 bases identical to TRBD1. The CDR3 runs 14 residues. Trimming removed 6 bases from V and 2 bases from J; junction bases left unmatched: 3. The V gene's germline CDR1 is ENHRY and CDR2 SYGVKD.

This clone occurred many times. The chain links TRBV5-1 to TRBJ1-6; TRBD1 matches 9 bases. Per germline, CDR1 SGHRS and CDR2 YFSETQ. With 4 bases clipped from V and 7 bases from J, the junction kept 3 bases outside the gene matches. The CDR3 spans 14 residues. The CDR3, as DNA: TGCGCCAGCAGCGCCGGGACAGGGAATTCACCCCTCCACTTT. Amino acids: CASSAGTGNSPLHF. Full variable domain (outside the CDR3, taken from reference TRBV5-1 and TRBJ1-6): KAGVTQTPRYLIKTRGQQVTLSCSPISGHRSVSWYQQTPGQGLQFLFEYFSETQRNKGNFPGRFSGRQFSNSRSEMNVSTLELGDSALYLCASSAGTGNSPLHFGNGTRLTVT.

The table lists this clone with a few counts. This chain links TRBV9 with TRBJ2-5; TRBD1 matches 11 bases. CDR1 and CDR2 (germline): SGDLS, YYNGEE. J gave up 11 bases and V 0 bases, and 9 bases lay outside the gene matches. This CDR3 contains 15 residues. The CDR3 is CASSVGTGGARGQYF. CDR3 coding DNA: TGTGCCAGCAGCGTAGGGACAGGGGGCGCGAGGGGGCAGTACTTC.

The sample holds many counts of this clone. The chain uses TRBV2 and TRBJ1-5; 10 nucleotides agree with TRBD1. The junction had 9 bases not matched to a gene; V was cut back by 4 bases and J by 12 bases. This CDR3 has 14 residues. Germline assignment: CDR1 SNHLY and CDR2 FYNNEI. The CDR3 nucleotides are TGTGCCAGCAGTGCGGGACAGGGGATTATTATCCAGCATTTT. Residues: CASSAGQGIIIQHF. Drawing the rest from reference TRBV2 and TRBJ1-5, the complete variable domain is EPEVTQTPSHQVTQMGQEVILRCVPISNHLYFYWYRQILGQKVEFLVSFYNNEISEKSEIFDDQFSVERPDGSNFTLKIRSTKLEDSAMYFCASSAGQGIIIQHFGDGTRLSIL.

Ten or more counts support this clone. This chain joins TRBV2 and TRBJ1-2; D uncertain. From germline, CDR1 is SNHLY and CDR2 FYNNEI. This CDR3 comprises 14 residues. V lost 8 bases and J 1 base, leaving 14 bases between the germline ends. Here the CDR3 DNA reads TGTGCCAGCGAACGGGGAAGGGTTAACTATGGCTACACCTTC. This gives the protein CASERGRVNYGYTF.

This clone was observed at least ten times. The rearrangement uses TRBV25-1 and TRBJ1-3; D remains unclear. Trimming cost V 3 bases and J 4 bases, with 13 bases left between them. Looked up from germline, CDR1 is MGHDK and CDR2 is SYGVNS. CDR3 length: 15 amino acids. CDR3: CASSESGPGGNTIYF. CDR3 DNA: TGTGCCAGCAGTGAGAGCGGTCCGGGAGGAAACACCATATATTTT.

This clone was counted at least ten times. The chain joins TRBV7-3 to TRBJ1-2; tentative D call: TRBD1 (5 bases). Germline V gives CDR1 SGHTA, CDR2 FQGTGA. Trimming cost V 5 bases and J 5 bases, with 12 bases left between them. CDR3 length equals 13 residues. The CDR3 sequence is CASSPGATYGYTF. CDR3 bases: TGTGCCAGCAGCCCTGGGGCGACTTATGGCTACACCTTC.

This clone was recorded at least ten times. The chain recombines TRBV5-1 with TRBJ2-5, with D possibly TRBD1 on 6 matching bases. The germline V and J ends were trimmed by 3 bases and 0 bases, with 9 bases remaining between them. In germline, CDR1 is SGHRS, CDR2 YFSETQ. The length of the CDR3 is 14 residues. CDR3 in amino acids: CASSSRQDQETQYF. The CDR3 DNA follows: TGCGCCAGCAGCTCTCGACAGGACCAAGAGACCCAGTACTTC.

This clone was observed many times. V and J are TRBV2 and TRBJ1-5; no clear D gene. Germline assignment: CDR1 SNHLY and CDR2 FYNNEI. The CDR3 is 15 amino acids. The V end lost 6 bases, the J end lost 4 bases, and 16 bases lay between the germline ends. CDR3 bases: TGTGCCAGCAGCCAAGAATCGGTGTTAAATCAGCCCCAGCATTTT. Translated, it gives CASSQESVLNQPQHF.

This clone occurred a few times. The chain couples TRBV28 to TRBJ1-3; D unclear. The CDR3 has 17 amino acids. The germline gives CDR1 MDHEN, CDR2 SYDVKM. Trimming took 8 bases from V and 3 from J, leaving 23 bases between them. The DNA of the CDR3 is TGTGCCAGCTGGACCGCTACGGGCACCGGGAATGGAAACACCATATATTTT. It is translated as CASWTATGTGNGNTIYF.